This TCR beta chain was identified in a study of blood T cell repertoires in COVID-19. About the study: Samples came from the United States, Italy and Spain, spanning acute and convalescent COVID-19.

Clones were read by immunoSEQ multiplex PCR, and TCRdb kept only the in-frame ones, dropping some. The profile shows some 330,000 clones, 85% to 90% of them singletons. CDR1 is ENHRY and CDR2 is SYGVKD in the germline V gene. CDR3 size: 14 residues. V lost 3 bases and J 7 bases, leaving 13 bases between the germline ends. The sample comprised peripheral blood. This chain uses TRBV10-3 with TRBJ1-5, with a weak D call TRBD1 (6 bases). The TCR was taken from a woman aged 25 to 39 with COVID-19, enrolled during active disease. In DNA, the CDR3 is TGTGCCATCAGTGAAGAGACAGGATACCAGCCCCAGCATTTT. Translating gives CAISEETGYQPQHF.